The entry that follows covers one T cell receptor beta chain sequence. As a fraction of the sample, this clonotype is medium-sized (0.01 to 0.1%). Its antigen remains undetermined. Base qualities were left out, and no much larger clone turns up one base away. These data originate in a study of T cell repertoires in aging, cancer and after chemotherapy (dated by TCRdb to between 2018 and 2021). Regarding the research as a whole: Donors spanned six age groups from 30 or younger to 70 or older, with at least three individuals per group. TCR repertoires from healthy donor controls were recorded over periods of several months to years and showed clear clonal overlap between repeated samplings. Approximately 8.4 million TCR reads were contained in the full dataset. The study profiled peripheral blood TCR beta repertoires from healthy donors and cancer patients to examine immunoaging and T cell reconstitution after chemotherapy. The cohort comprised over 200 cancer patients, some 90 with hematological and 110 to 130 with solid cancers, plus 95 healthy donors as a reference group.

TCR beta rearrangements were amplified from genomic DNA extracted from peripheral blood rather than from sorted cells or RNA. Rearranged TRB sequences spanning V, D and J segments were amplified by multiplex touch-down PCR using a mixed TRB-A/B primer pool. Illumina adapters and sample indices were attached to the amplicons through two consecutive PCR reactions run with Phusion HS II polymerase. Amplicons were gel-purified using the NucleoSpin Gel and PCR Clean-up kit and were subsequently checked with Qubit and an Agilent 2100 Bioanalyzer. Sequencing of the libraries was done on an Illumina MiSeq with paired-end, single-indexed 600-cycle runs. The authors' pipeline ran thus. MiXCR versions 2.12 and 3.0.5 were used to process the TRB sequences. Each unique CDR3 nucleotide sequence was treated as one clone, and only productive sequences with two or more reads were kept. Repertoire metrics included Shannon diversity, evenness, clonality (one minus evenness), and alpha-parameterized diversity profiles from alpha 0 to 5. The IGoR algorithm was used to calculate generation probabilities for clones in the paired samples taken before and after chemotherapy. Using fastp trimming at Q25 and MiXCR clonotype assembly, TCRdb reanalyzed the public sequencing data and kept in-frame beta chains. Each entry merges the rows of one CDR3 protein and shows their most common DNA and genes. These V and J calls are TCRdb output, not the study's own analysis. The sample has more than 10,000 distinct CDR3 sequences on record, approximately 24% of them singletons. Of the sample, about 2.8% falls within the top ten clones.

Summary of the overall study and its limitations: In healthy donors, the drop in TCR diversity with age came mainly from a loss of richness, whereas in cancer patients a loss of evenness also played a part. Significantly lower blood TCR diversity and higher clonality were observed in untreated patients with hematological or solid cancers than in age-matched healthy donors. Median generation probability increased over the chemotherapy interval in both cancer cohorts, suggesting repertoire reconstitution through rebound thymic output. It was noted by the authors that conclusions about immunological memory after chemotherapy cannot be drawn from the repertoire data.

The sample consisted of blood. The receptor was isolated from a human donor in good health.

The bases are TGTGCCAGCAGTTACTCAGGGCAGGGTGGGACAGATACGCAGTATTTT. The encoded protein is CASSYSGQGGTDTQYF. This chain is built from TRBV6-5 and TRBJ2-3; TRBD1 is perhaps the D gene, given 5 matching bases. The CDR3 runs 16 amino acids, cysteine and phenylalanine included. This entry keeps only the CDR3 DNA: 48 bases, framed from base 1. The junction carries 13 bases between V and J, which are trimmed by 0 bases and 3 bases respectively. CDR1 and CDR2 (MNHEY, SVGAGI) derive from the germline V gene.